This T cell receptor (beta chain) stems from a study of blood T cell repertoires in COVID-19. Across the whole study: T cells, B-cell-depleted T cells, or PBMCs provided the cDNA or gDNA that served as material.

V was cut by 5 bases and J by 12 bases, with 23 bases left in between. In germline, CDR1 is SEHNR, CDR2 FQNEAQ (reference sequence). This CDR3 comprises 14 residues. Here immunoSEQ multiplex PCR was the method, and the copy in TCRdb shows in-frame clones only, minus some. The repertoire includes about 300,000 clones, 90% of them detected once, and roughly 4.3% sits in the top ten. Recruits, aged 18 to 89 years, lived in 25 or so US areas. This clone is a singleton in its sample. This receptor was identified in a young woman with acute COVID-19. Input material: PBMCs or T cells enriched from blood (not recorded which). The rearrangement joins TRBV7-9 to TRBJ2-7, with D maybe TRBD2 (5 bases). The CDR3 loop is CASSPTANIGEGYF. The CDR3 DNA follows: TGTGCCAGCAGCCCGACGGCCAACATAGGAGAGGGGTACTTC.